The source of this T cell receptor (beta chain) is a study of control samples from healthy donors and cancer patients. This clone was found once. V gave up 5 bases and J gave up 7 bases, with 8 bases separating them. Germline V gene lookup returns CDR1 MNHNY and CDR2 SVGAGI (reference sequence). The length of the CDR3 is 12 residues. Using immunoSEQ multiplex PCR, the repertoire was profiled, and TCRdb retains in-frame clones only, with some absent. The table includes about 120,000 clones, around nine tenths detected once. This rearrangement joins TRBV6-6 to TRBJ1-4; D gene unclear. The sequenced sample consisted of blood. This receptor was obtained from a man aged 40-55 years in good health. The CDR3 DNA reads TGTGCCAGCAGTCAATACGGTGAAAAACTGTTTTTT. Protein sequence: CASSQYGEKLFF.